Only one count was recorded for the clone carrying this T cell receptor beta chain. No antigen is known for it. This entry is derived from a study of a mutant IDH1 vaccine in newly diagnosed glioma. Overall study context: Mean patient age was around 40 years; around 60% were male and about 40% female. The earlier regimen, radiotherapy, temozolomide, or both, was most often both. General observations from the study: Seemingly, top peripheral T cell clonotype changes bore no relation to pseudoprogression.

Time point specified: week 47, end of study. A 20-mer mutant IDH1 peptide at 300 ug was injected subcutaneously with topical imiquimod. Clones were read by immunoSEQ multiplex PCR, and TCRdb kept only the in-frame ones, dropping some. The sample holds some 57,000 clones, 76% seen once. Trimming left V 4 bases short and J 1 base short, with 12 bases between. CDR1 SGHAT and CDR2 FQDESV come from the germline V gene (reference sequence). The CDR3 runs to 15 residues. The gene calls are TRBV11-1 and TRBJ2-3; a weak D match, TRBD2 (6 bases). Sequenced material: PBMCs, taken from a glioma patient whose treatment included an IDH1 peptide vaccine. This sequence was found in a woman between 40 and 55 years old with glioma. Some clones in this sample may be carry-over from other donors' samples. CDR3 region: CASSSLSGGTDTQYF. CDR3 bases: TGTGCCAGCAGCTCCCTCTCGGGAGGCACAGATACGCAGTATTTT. The full variable domain, completed using reference TRBV11-1 and TRBJ2-3, is EAEVAQSPRYKITEKSQAVAFWCDPISGHATLYWYRQILGQGPELLVQFQDESVVDDSQLPKDRFSAERLKGVDSTLKIQPAELGDSAMYLCASSSLSGGTDTQYFGPGTRLTVL.